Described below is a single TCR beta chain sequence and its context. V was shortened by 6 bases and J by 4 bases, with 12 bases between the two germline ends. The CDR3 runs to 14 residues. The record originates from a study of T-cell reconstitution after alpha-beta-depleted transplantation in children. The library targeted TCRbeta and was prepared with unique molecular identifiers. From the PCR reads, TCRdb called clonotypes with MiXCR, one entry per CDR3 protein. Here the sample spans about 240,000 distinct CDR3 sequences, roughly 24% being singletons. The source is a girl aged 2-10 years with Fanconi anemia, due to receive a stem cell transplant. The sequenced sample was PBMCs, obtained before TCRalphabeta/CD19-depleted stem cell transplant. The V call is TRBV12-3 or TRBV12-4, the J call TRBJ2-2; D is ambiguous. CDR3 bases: TGTGCCAGCAGCGGCCTCTCAGGCACCGGGGAGCTGTTTTTT. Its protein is CASSGLSGTGELFF.